What follows are 9 T cell receptor beta chains derived from one specimen sequenced in a study of OX40 agonist ivuxolimab in advanced cancers. The assay was immunoSEQ multiplex PCR, and TCRdb's table has in-frame clones only and misses some. The data show around 56,000 clones, about 83% seen once. Source: CD4+ or CD8+ T cells sorted from blood, taken in a trial of the OX40 agonist ivuxolimab. These receptors all come from an adult with an advanced solid tumor such as melanoma, head and neck, liver or kidney cancer.

This chain uses TRBV28 with TRBJ2-2, with 7 nucleotides matching TRBD1. Losses at the gene ends were 1 base for V and 3 bases for J; bases not matched to a gene: 5. Germline V gene sequence: CDR1 MDHEN, CDR2 SYDVKM. This CDR3 contains 16 residues. Here the CDR3 reads CASSLYRGVYTGELFF. CDR3 DNA sequence: TGTGCCAGCAGTTTATACAGGGGCGTATACACCGGGGAGCTGTTTTTT.

The rearrangement uses TRBV4-1 and TRBJ2-5, with 8 bases lining up with TRBD1. The CDR3 extends over 17 amino acids. Trimming at V came to 1 base and at J to 4 bases, leaving 11 bases not matched to a gene. Germline-derived CDR1 and CDR2 are MGHRA and YSYEKL. The CDR3: CASSQGGLPGGGETQYF. The CDR3 DNA reads TGCGCCAGCAGCCAAGGGGGCCTGCCAGGGGGCGGAGAGACCCAGTACTTC.

The J gene is TRBJ1-5, the V gene TRBV6-1, with unresolved D. The germline V gene encodes CDR1 MNHNS and CDR2 SASEGT. This CDR3 contains 15 residues. Trimming took off 6 bases at V and 2 bases at J, with 14 bases between the two ends. The CDR3 loop reads CASRRPNGGNQPQHF. The DNA for the CDR3 is TGTGCCAGCAGGCGACCTAATGGGGGCAATCAGCCCCAGCATTTT.

V gene TRBV5-4 combines with J gene TRBJ2-7, with 8 bases fitting TRBD2. The CDR3 is 14 amino acids. Per the germline V gene, CDR1 is SGHNT and CDR2 is YYREEE (reference sequence). V was clipped by 1 base and J by 2 bases; unmatched bases: 2. CDR3 residues: CASSLTGGPYEQYF. The CDR3 region has the DNA TGTGCCAGCAGCTTGACGGGAGGGCCCTACGAGCAGTACTTC.

The chain links TRBV6-5 to TRBJ2-1, with TRBD2 identical over 9 bases. This CDR3 comprises 15 residues. Germline trimming cut 5 bases from V and 4 bases from J; bases unmatched to any gene: 6. Germline V gene sequence: CDR1 MNHEY, CDR2 SVGAGI. CDR3: CASSKTSGAYNEQFF. CDR3 DNA: TGTGCCAGCAGTAAGACTAGCGGTGCGTACAATGAGCAGTTCTTC.

The V gene is TRBV30, the J gene TRBJ2-1; TRBD2 matches at 14 bases. CDR1 and CDR2 from the germline V gene are GTSNPN and SVGIG (reference sequence). This CDR3 region has 20 residues. V trimming: 3 bases; J trimming: 1 base; junction bases outside the gene matches: 14. Here the CDR3 DNA reads TGTGCCTGGAGGAGACTAGCGGGGGGGCCAGGAGGTAGATCCTACAATGAGCAGTTCTTC. Protein product: CAWRRLAGGPGGRSYNEQFF.

This clone was counted between two and nine times. The chain uses TRBV6-1 and TRBJ1-6; D call uncertain. This CDR3 region has 13 residues. Trimming took off 4 bases at V and 8 bases at J, with 9 bases between the two ends. Germline CDR1 is MNHNS and CDR2 is SASEGT. The CDR3 DNA follows: TGTGCCAGCAGTGTGTGGATCGATTCACCCCTCCACTTT. The encoded protein is CASSVWIDSPLHF.

The chain carries TRBV2 and TRBJ2-7; 7 nucleotides match TRBD1. The CDR3 contains 16 residues. V gave up 6 bases and J gave up 1 base; unmatched junction bases: 12. Germline CDR1 SNHLY, CDR2 FYNNEI. CDR3 coding DNA: TGTGCCAGCAGCAGTTACGACAGGGCCCTATCCTACGAGCAGTACTTC. It translates to CASSSYDRALSYEQYF.

The chain links TRBV5-6 to TRBJ1-5, with unresolved D. CDR3 length equals 13 residues. Germline V gene data show CDR1 as SGHDT and CDR2 as YYEEEE. Trimming removed 4 bases from V and 7 bases from J, with 12 bases in between. DNA of the CDR3: TGTGCCAGCAGCCGCGCGGGTCGCCAGCCCCAGCATTTT. Translation: CASSRAGRQPQHF.